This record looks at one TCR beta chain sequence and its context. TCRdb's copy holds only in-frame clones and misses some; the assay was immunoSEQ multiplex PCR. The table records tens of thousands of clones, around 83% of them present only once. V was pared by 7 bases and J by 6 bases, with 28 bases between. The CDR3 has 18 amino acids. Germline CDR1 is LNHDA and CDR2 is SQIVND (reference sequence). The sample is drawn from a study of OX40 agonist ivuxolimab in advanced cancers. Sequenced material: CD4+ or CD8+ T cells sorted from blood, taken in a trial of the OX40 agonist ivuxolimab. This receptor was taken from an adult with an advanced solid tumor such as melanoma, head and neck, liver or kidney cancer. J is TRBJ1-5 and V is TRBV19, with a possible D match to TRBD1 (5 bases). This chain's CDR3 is CASTNRGSGRGYSQPQHF. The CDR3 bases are TGTGCCAGTACCAATCGGGGCTCGGGACGGGGCTATAGTCAGCCCCAGCATTTT.